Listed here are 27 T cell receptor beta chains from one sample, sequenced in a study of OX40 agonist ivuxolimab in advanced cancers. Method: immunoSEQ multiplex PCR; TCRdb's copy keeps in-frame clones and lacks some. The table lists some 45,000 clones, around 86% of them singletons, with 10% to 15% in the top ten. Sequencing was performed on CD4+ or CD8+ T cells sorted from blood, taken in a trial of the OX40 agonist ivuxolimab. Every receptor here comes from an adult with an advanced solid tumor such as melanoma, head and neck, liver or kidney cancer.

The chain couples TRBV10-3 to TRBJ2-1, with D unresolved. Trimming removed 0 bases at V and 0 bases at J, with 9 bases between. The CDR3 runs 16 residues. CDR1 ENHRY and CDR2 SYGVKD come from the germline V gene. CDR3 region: CAISESGHFSYNEQFF. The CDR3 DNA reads TGTGCCATCAGTGAGTCTGGTCACTTCTCCTACAATGAGCAGTTCTTC.

The CDR3 bases are TGTGCCAGCAGCGTAGGGACAGTTCTGAACACTGAAGCTTTCTTT. It translates to CASSVGTVLNTEAFF. This rearrangement joins TRBV9 to TRBJ1-1, with a weak D call TRBD1 (6 bases). V was shortened by 0 bases and J by 0 bases, with 9 bases between the two germline ends. CDR3 size: 15 residues. Germline CDR1 reads SGDLS; CDR2 reads YYNGEE.

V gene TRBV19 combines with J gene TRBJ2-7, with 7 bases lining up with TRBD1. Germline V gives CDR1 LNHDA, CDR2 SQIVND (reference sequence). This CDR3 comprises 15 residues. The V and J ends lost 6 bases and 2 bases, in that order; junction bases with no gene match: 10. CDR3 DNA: TGTGCCAGTAGCGTTTACAGGGGTCCCCCCTACGAGCAGTACTTC. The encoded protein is CASSVYRGPPYEQYF.

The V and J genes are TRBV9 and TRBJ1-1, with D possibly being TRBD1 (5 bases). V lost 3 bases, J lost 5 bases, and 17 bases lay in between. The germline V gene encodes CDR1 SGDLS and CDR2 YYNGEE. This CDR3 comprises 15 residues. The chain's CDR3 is CASSAPPPGGTEAFF. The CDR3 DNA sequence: TGTGCCAGCAGCGCCCCTCCCCCGGGGGGAACTGAAGCTTTCTTT.

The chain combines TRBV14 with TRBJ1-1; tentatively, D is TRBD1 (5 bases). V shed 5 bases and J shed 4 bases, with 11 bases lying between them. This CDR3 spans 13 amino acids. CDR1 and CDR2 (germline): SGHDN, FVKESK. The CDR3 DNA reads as TGTGCCAGCAGCGTAGGACAAAGCACTGAAGCTTTCTTT. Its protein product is CASSVGQSTEAFF. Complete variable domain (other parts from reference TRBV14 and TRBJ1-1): EAGVTQFPSHSVIEKGQTVTLRCDPISGHDNLYWYRRVMGKEIKFLLHFVKESKQDESGMPNNRFLAERTGGTYSTLKVQPAELEDSGVYFCASSVGQSTEAFFGQGTRLTVV.

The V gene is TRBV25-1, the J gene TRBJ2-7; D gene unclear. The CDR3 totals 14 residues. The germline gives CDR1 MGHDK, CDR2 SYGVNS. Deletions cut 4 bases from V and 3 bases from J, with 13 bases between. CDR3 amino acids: CASSGETIHYEQYF. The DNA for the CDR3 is TGTGCCAGCAGTGGAGAAACAATACACTACGAGCAGTACTTC.

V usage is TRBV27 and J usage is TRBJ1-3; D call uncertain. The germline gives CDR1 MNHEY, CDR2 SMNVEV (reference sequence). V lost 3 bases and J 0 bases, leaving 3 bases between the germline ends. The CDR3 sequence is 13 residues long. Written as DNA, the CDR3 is TGTGCCAGCAGTTTTAACTCTGGAAACACCATATATTTT. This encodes CASSFNSGNTIYF.

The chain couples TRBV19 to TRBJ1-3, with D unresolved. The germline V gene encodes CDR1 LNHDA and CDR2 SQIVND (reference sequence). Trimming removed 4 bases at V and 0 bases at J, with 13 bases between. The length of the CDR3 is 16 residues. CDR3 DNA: TGTGCCAGTAGTACCTCCCTTGCCAGCTCTGGAAACACCATATATTTT. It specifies CASSTSLASSGNTIYF.

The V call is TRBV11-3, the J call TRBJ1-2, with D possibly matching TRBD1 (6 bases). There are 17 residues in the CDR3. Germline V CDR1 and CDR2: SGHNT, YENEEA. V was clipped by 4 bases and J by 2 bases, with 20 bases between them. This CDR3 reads CASSSPLLSQGNYGYTF. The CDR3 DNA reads TGTGCCAGCAGCTCCCCTCTCCTTTCACAGGGAAACTATGGCTACACCTTC.

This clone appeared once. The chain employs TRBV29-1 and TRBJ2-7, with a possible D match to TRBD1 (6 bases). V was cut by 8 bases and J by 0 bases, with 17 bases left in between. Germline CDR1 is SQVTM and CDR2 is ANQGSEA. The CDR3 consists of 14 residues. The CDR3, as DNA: TGCAGCCTTAGCCAACCGGGACACTCCTACGAGCAGTACTTC. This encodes CSLSQPGHSYEQYF.

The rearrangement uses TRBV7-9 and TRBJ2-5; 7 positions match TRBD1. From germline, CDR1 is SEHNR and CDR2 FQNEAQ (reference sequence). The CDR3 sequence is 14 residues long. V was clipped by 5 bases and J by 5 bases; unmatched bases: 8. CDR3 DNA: TGTGCCAGCAGCCCCCTTTCAGGGGGTGAGACCCAGTACTTC. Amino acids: CASSPLSGGETQYF.

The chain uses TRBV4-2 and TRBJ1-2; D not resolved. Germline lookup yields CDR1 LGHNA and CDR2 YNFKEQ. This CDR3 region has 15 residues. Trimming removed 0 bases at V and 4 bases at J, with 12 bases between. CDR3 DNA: TGTGCCAGCAGCCAAGAAGATGACTTGGGCTATGGCTACACCTTC. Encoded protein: CASSQEDDLGYGYTF.

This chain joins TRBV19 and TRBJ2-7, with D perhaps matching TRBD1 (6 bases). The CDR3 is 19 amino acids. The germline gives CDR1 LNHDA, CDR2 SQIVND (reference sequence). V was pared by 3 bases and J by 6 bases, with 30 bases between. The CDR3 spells CASSMGYGTFTSGSAEQYF. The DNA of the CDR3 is TGTGCCAGTAGTATGGGGTACGGGACATTCACTTCGGGATCGGCCGAGCAGTACTTC.

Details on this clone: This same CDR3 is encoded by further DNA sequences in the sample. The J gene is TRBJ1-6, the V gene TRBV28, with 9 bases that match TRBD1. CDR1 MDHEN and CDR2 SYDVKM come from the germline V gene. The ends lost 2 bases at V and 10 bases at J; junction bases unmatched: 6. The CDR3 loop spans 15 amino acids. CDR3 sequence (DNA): TGTGCCAGCAGTTTAGGACAGGGGTATCGATCACCCCTCCACTTT. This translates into CASSLGQGYRSPLHF.

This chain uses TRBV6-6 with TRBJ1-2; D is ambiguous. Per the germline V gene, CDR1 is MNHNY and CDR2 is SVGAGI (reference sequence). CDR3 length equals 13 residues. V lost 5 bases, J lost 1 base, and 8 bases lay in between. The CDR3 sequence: CASSKGGNYGYTF. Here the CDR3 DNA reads TGTGCCAGCAGTAAGGGAGGTAACTATGGCTACACCTTC.

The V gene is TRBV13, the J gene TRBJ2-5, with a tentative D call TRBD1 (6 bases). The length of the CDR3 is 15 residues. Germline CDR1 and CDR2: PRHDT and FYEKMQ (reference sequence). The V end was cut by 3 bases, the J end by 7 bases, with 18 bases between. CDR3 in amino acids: CASSFRGGGARTQYF. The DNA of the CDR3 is TGTGCCAGCAGCTTCAGGGGTGGGGGAGCACGGACCCAGTACTTC.

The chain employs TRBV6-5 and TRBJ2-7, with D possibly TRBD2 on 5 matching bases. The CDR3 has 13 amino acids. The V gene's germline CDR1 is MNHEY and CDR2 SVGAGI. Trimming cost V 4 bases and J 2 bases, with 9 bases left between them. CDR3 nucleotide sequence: TGTGCCAGCAGTTCCGACGGGGCCTACGAGCAGTACTTC. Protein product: CASSSDGAYEQYF.

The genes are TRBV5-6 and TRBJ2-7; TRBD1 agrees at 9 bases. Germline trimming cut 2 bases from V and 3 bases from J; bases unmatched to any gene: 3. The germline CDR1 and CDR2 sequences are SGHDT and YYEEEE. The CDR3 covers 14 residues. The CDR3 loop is CASSFRQGDYEQYF. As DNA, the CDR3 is TGTGCCAGCAGCTTTCGACAGGGGGACTACGAGCAGTACTTC.

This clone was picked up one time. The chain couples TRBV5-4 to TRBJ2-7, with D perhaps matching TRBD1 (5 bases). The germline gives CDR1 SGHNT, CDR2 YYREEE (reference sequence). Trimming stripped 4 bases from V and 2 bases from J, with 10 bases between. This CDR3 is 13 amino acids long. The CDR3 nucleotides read TGTGCCAGCAGCCCCGACAGAGCCTACGAGCAGTACTTC. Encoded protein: CASSPDRAYEQYF.

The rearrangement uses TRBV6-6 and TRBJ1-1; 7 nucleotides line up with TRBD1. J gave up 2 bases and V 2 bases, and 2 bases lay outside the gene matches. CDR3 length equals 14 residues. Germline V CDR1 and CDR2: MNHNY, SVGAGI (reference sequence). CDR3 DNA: TGTGCCAGCAGTTACGGGACAGTTAACACTGAAGCTTTCTTT. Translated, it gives CASSYGTVNTEAFF.

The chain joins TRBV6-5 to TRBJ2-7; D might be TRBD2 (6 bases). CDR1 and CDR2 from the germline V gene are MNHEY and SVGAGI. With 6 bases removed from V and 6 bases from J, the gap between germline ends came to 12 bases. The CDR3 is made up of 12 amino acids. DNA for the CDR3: TGTGCCAGCAGCAGACTAGTGGGCGAGCAGTACTTC. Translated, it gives CASSRLVGEQYF.

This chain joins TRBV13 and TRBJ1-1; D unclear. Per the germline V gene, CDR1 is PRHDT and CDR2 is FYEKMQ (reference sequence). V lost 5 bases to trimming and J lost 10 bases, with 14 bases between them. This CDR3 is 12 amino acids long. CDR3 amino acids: CASSLSPGRAFF. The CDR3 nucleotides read TGTGCCAGCAGCCTCAGCCCAGGACGAGCTTTCTTT. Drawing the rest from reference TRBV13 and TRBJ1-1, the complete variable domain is AAGVIQSPRHLIKEKRETATLKCYPIPRHDTVYWYQQGPGQDPQFLISFYEKMQSDKGSIPDRFSAQQFSDYHSELNMSSLELGDSALYFCASSLSPGRAFFGQGTRLTVV.

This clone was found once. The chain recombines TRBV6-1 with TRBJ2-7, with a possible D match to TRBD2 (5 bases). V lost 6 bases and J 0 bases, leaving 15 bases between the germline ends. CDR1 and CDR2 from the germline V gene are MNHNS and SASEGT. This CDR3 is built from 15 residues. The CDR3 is CASSSFPGSSYEQYF. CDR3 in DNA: TGTGCCAGCAGCTCTTTCCCGGGGAGCTCCTACGAGCAGTACTTC.

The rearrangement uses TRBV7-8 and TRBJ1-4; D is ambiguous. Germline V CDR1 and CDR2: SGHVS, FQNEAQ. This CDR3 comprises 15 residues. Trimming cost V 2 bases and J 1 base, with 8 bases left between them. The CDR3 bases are TGTGCCAGCAGCTTATATGGCAGAACTAATGAAAAACTGTTTTTT. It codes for CASSLYGRTNEKLFF.

The CDR3 sequence: CASSPGTGGLPQGYTF. CDR3 DNA sequence: TGTGCCAGCAGCCCCGGGACAGGGGGTTTGCCCCAGGGCTACACCTTC. The gene calls are TRBV5-4 and TRBJ1-2, with 11 bases matching TRBD1. CDR1 is SGHNT and CDR2 is YYREEE in the germline V gene (reference sequence). The CDR3 has 16 amino acids. J was trimmed by 8 bases and V by 4 bases; bases with no gene match: 13.

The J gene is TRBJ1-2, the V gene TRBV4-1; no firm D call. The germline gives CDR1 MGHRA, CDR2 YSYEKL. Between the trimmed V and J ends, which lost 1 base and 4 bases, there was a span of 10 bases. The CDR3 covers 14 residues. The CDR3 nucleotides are TGCGCCAGCAGCCAAGCCATGTTGGGCTATGGCTACACCTTC. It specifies CASSQAMLGYGYTF.

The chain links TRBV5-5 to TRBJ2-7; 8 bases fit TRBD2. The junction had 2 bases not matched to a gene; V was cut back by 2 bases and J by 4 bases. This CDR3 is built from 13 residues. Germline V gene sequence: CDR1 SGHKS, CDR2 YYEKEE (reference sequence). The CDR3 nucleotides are TGTGCCAGCAGCTTTTCGGGGGGGTACGAGCAGTACTTC. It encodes CASSFSGGYEQYF.